What follows are 14 T cell receptor beta chains derived from one specimen sequenced in a study of cytomegalovirus exposure and HLA in healthy donors. The PCR used 60 Vbeta and 13 Jbeta primers. Sequencing used immunoSEQ multiplex PCR; TCRdb keeps in-frame clones, though not all of them. The sample contains about 110,000 clones, approximately 79% of which appear only once. The sample was PBMCs. The receptors derive from a woman in her forties in good health and CMV-seropositive.

The chain uses TRBV7-9 and TRBJ2-3; D perhaps matches TRBD2 (5 bases). Deletions cut 1 base from V and 4 bases from J, with 6 bases between. From germline, CDR1 is SEHNR and CDR2 FQNEAQ (reference sequence). This CDR3 comprises 13 residues. The CDR3 region is CASSLGTADTQYF. The CDR3 nucleotides are TGTGCCAGCAGCTTAGGGACTGCAGATACGCAGTATTTT.

The J gene is TRBJ2-3, the V gene TRBV30, with D hard to call. This CDR3 comprises 13 residues. Germline V gene data show CDR1 as GTSNPN and CDR2 as SVGIG (reference sequence). V was pared by 0 bases and J by 5 bases, with 9 bases between. The CDR3 reads CAWSVRSGDTQYF. The CDR3 DNA follows: TGTGCCTGGAGTGTACGTTCGGGAGATACGCAGTATTTT. Full variable domain (rest looked up from reference TRBV30 and TRBJ2-3): SQTIHQWPATLVQPVGSPLSLECTVEGTSNPNLYWYRQAAGRGLQLLFYSVGIGQISSEVPQNLSASRPQDRQFILSSKKLLLSDSGFYLCAWSVRSGDTQYFGPGTRLTVL.

The J gene is TRBJ2-7, the V gene TRBV5-6; TRBD1 is a possible D gene (7 bases). The CDR3 has 17 residues. V shed 0 bases and J shed 3 bases, with 19 bases lying between them. Germline V gene data show CDR1 as SGHDT and CDR2 as YYEEEE. The CDR3: CASSLDGAGTANYEQYF. The CDR3 DNA reads as TGTGCCAGCAGCTTGGATGGGGCGGGGACAGCAAACTACGAGCAGTACTTC.

The V gene is TRBV19, the J gene TRBJ1-1, with 11 bases fitting TRBD1. Germline CDR1 LNHDA, CDR2 SQIVND (reference sequence). The CDR3 extends over 15 amino acids. The V gene end was trimmed by 5 bases and the J gene end by 11 bases; junction bases not matched to a gene: 13. The CDR3 sequence is CASSVGTGGIPEAFF. The CDR3 nucleotides read TGTGCCAGTAGTGTCGGGACAGGGGGTATTCCAGAGGCTTTCTTT. The full variable domain, with the rest looked up from reference TRBV19 and TRBJ1-1, is DGGITQSPKYLFRKEGQNVTLSCEQNLNHDAMYWYRQDPGQGLRLIYYSQIVNDFQKGDIAEGYSVSREKKESFPLTVTSAQKNPTAFYLCASSVGTGGIPEAFFGQGTRLTVV.

This chain links TRBV9 with TRBJ2-3; TRBD1 matches 8 bases. Germline V gene data show CDR1 as SGDLS and CDR2 as YYNGEE. V dropped 0 bases and J dropped 0; count of bases not matched to a gene: 6. This CDR3 comprises 17 residues. The CDR3 DNA follows: TGTGCCAGCAGCGTAGAAGGACAGGGCCTTAGCACAGATACGCAGTATTTT. It specifies CASSVEGQGLSTDTQYF.

V gene TRBV19 combines with J gene TRBJ1-2; 9 positions agree with TRBD1. Trimming cost V 5 bases and J 1 base; bases outside gene matches: 14. CDR1 LNHDA and CDR2 SQIVND come from the germline V gene (reference sequence). This CDR3 region has 18 residues. The CDR3 region has the DNA TGTGCCAGTAGTGGCGGCCGGGACAGGGTAGCAAATAACTATGGCTACACCTTC. The encoded protein is CASSGGRDRVANNYGYTF.

The chain employs TRBV10-3 and TRBJ2-7, with D hard to call. V gave up 0 bases and J gave up 1 base, with 10 bases separating them. Germline CDR1 is ENHRY and CDR2 is SYGVKD. The CDR3 spans 15 residues. This chain's CDR3 is CAISESGAISYEQYF. The DNA of the CDR3 is TGTGCCATCAGTGAGTCTGGTGCGATTTCCTACGAGCAGTACTTC.

The chain links TRBV28 to TRBJ2-7; TRBD1 agrees at 11 bases. Trimming removed 7 bases from V and 6 bases from J; junction bases left unmatched: 11. CDR1 is MDHEN, CDR2 SYDVKM, per germline. The CDR3 is 15 residues long. The CDR3 DNA follows: TGTGCCAGCAACACACCGGGACAGGGGGACCGCGAGCAGTACTTC. Translation gives CASNTPGQGDREQYF.

The chain links TRBV9 to TRBJ1-6, with 10 bases aligning to TRBD1. Germline V lookup: CDR1 SGDLS, CDR2 YYNGEE. Trimming removed 4 bases from V and 9 bases from J; junction bases left unmatched: 13. The CDR3 extends over 17 amino acids. As DNA, the CDR3 is TGTGCCAGCAGCCCTTCCTGGACAGGGGGTAAAAGTTCACCCCTCCACTTT. This sequence encodes CASSPSWTGGKSSPLHF.

The chain couples TRBV25-1 to TRBJ2-1; TRBD2 might be the D (5 bases). CDR3 length equals 13 residues. Trimming shortened V by 3 bases and J by 6 bases, and 9 bases separated the two germline ends. Per the germline V gene, CDR1 is MGHDK and CDR2 is SYGVNS. In DNA, the CDR3 is TGTGCCAGCAGTGATCCCGGGATCAATGAGCAGTTCTTC. It is translated as CASSDPGINEQFF.

This chain joins TRBV10-3 and TRBJ1-1; D may be TRBD1 (6 bases). CDR3 length: 13 residues. The germline CDR1 and CDR2 sequences are ENHRY and SYGVKD. The V end was cut by 7 bases, the J end by 4 bases, with 13 bases between. CDR3 loop: CAITTGPVTEAFF. The CDR3 bases are TGTGCCATCACCACAGGGCCGGTCACTGAAGCTTTCTTT.

This clone was observed a few times. The chain carries TRBV11-2 and TRBJ2-7, with TRBD1 identical over 7 bases. In germline, CDR1 is SGHAT, CDR2 FQNNGV. The J segment lost 2 bases and the V segment lost 0 bases, leaving 4 bases of the junction unmatched. This CDR3 region has 15 residues. In DNA, the CDR3 is TGTGCCAGCAGCTTAGACCGGGACAGTGCCTACGAGCAGTACTTC. It translates to CASSLDRDSAYEQYF.

Concerning this clone: One end of the junction is discordant with germline, which a read error may explain. J is TRBJ2-3 and V is TRBV7-9; possible D gene TRBD2, 6 bases. The length of the CDR3 is 12 residues. Germline loops: CDR1 SEHNR, CDR2 FQNEAQ (reference sequence). The CDR3 region has the DNA TGTTCCAGCAGCTCCCTGGGACTCACCGGGTATTTT. Protein sequence: CSSSSLGLTGYF.

The gene calls are TRBV25-1 and TRBJ1-1, with no clear D. V was shortened by 1 base and J by 3 bases, with 6 bases between the two germline ends. The CDR3 covers 13 residues. Germline CDR1 and CDR2: MGHDK and SYGVNS. The CDR3 reads CASSEFTDTEAFF. The CDR3 DNA reads as TGTGCCAGCAGTGAATTTACAGACACTGAAGCTTTCTTT.